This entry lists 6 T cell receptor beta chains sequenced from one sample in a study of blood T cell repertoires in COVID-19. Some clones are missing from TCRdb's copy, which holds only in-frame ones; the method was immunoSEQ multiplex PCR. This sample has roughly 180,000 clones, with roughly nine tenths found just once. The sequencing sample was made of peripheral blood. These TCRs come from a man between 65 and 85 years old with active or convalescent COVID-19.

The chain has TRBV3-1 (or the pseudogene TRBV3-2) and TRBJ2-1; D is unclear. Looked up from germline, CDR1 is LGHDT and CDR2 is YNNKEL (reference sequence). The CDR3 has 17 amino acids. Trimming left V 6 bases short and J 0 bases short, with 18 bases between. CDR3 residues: CASSLPDRGLSYNEQFF. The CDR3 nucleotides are TGTGCCAGCAGTCTCCCTGATAGAGGTCTCTCCTACAATGAGCAGTTCTTC.

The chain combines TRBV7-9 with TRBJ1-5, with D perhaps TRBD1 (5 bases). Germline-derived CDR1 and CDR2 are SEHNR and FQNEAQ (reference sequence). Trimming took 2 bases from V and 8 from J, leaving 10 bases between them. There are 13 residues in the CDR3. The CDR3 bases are TGTGCCAGCAGCTTATCGGGGGGAAAGCCCCAGCATTTT. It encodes CASSLSGGKPQHF.

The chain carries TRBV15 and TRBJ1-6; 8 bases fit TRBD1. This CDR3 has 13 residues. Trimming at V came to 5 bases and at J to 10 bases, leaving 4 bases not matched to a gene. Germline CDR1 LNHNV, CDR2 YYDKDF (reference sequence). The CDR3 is CATSADRASPLHF. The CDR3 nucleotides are TGTGCCACCAGCGCGGACAGGGCCTCACCCCTCCACTTT.

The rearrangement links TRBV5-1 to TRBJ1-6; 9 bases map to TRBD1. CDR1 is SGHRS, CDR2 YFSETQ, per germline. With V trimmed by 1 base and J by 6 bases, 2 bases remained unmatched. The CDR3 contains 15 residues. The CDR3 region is CASSLWDRANSPLHF. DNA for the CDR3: TGCGCCAGCAGCTTGTGGGACAGGGCTAATTCACCCCTCCACTTT.

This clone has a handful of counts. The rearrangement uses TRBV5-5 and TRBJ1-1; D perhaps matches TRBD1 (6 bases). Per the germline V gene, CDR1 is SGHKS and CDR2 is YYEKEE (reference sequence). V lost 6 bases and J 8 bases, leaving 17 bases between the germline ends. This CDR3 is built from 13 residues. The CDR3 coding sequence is TGTGCCAGCACCCCCCGGGGACAAGAGGAAGCTTTCTTT. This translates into CASTPRGQEEAFF.

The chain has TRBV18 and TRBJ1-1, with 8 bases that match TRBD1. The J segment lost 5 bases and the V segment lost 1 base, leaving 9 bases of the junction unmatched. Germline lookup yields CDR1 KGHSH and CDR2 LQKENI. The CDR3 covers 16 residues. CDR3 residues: CASSPQITGGGTEAFF. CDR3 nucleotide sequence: TGTGCCAGCTCACCACAAATAACAGGGGGTGGGACTGAAGCTTTCTTT.